A selection of T cell receptor beta chains follows, all from one sample in a study of Ad26.COV2.S vaccination and SARS-CoV-2 variants. Profiled with immunoSEQ multiplex PCR; TCRdb holds only in-frame clones, not every one. In the table there are 200,000 to 250,000 clones, roughly 90% of which are singletons. The sample was peripheral blood, taken in a trial of Ad26.COV2.S vaccine versus placebo. These receptors originate from a person aged 18-65 years who received the Ad26.COV2.S COVID-19 vaccine or a placebo. CDR3s include the opening cysteine and the closing phenylalanine or tryptophan. Each record gives: J gene, V gene, CDR3 protein.

TRBJ1-2 TRBV3-1/TRBV3-2 CASSQGAGYYGYTF
TRBJ2-6 TRBV4-3 CASSHPEGGFGANVLTF
TRBJ2-1 TRBV6-5 CASSFLSGGLNEQFF
TRBJ1-3 TRBV4-3 CASSQDWRVGNTIYF
TRBJ1-1 TRBV30 CAWSVLSGTTEAFF
TRBJ1-2 TRBV6-5 CASRPTGSYGYTF
TRBJ1-5 TRBV15 CATSRDGAGGYSNQPQHF
TRBJ2-1 TRBV19 CASSMTDEQFF
TRBJ1-2 TRBV19 CASGEYYGYTF
TRBJ2-3 TRBV9 CASSSPTSGTTDTQYF
TRBJ2-7 TRBV5-6 CASSLVTGRAYEQYF
TRBJ2-5 TRBV10-3 CAISLLAEETQYF
TRBJ2-7 TRBV10-1 CASSEGPGAYEQYF
TRBJ2-1 TRBV5-1 CASSGREFYNEQFF
TRBJ2-7 TRBV14 CASSQIAVSSEQYF
TRBJ1-2 TRBV18 CASSPQEIERLGRLNYGYTF
TRBJ2-1 TRBV6-6 CASSLGPPNEQFF
TRBJ1-5 TRBV6-5 CASSLQGSNQPQHF
TRBJ1-5 TRBV12-3/TRBV12-4 CASSLGGVQPQHF
TRBJ1-2 TRBV19 CASSFYSGQQSNYGYTF
TRBJ2-5 TRBV19 CASSLGTSPETQYF
TRBJ2-3 TRBV18 CASSPVQPASDTQYF
TRBJ1-2 TRBV28 CASSLFRARPQF
TRBJ2-7 TRBV4-1 CASSQELNRAYEQYF
TRBJ1-5 TRBV7-2 CASSLWGQGNQPQHF
TRBJ1-1 TRBV5-6 CASSLASGGRAFF
TRBJ2-7 TRBV28 CASSWANSYEQYF
TRBJ2-7 TRBV14 CASSQGASSSYEQYF
TRBJ2-1 TRBV30 CAWTGAGVNEQFF
TRBJ2-2 TRBV28 CASKLAGGNTGELFF
TRBJ2-2 TRBV5-1 CASSLRPSGKTGELFF
TRBJ2-7 TRBV21-1 CASSAELETGTPYEQYF
TRBJ2-2 TRBV28 CASSSPSTGTVGELFF
TRBJ2-5 TRBV2 CASSALTGGETQYF
TRBJ2-5 TRBV2 CASMPYQETQYF
TRBJ2-1 TRBV28 CASSFVANEQFF
TRBJ2-1 TRBV19 CASRDLAGAVGEQFF
TRBJ2-5 TRBV3-1/TRBV3-2 CASSHGAAETQYF
TRBJ2-2 TRBV7-9 CASSPSGLSPVLFF
TRBJ2-7 TRBV4-3 CASSPGTGSYEQYF
TRBJ1-6 TRBV7-2 CASSLKGQVTHF
TRBJ2-1 TRBV12-5 CASTQGGTYNEQFF
TRBJ1-4 TRBV28 CASSSPAATNEKLFF
TRBJ1-4 TRBV18 CASSSTRADSGEKLFF
TRBJ1-2 TRBV6-5 CASSRTGAHYGYTF
TRBJ1-3 TRBV15 CATSSYRALVSGNTIYF
TRBJ1-2 TRBV4-3 CASSQEGRGLGYTF
TRBJ2-1 TRBV20-1 CSAKGGEQFF